This section outlines one T cell receptor (beta chain) sequence together with its context. This clonotype came up a few times. Its antigen specificity is not known. Base qualities are not at hand, and no much larger clone is one base apart. The data originate from a study of T cell repertoires in cytomegalovirus infection (dated by TCRdb to between 2018 and 2021). Concerning the study at large: The peptide stimulations were aimed at well-studied HLA-B-restricted epitopes as well as recently identified HLA-C-restricted CMV epitopes, whose presentation resists viral immunomodulation. The HLA type of each donor mattered for the analysis, because public TCR beta signatures pointed to carriage of CMV infection along with the matching HLA type.

This sample's treatment or condition label indicates: in vitro stimulation with specific CMV peptide epitopes to enrich CMV-specific T cells. The cysteine opens and the phenylalanine closes a CDR3 of 15 amino acids. The DNA shown is the 45-base CDR3, in frame from base 1. From a lookup of the germline V gene, CDR1 and CDR2 are MGHRA and YSYEKL. Trimming removed 0 bases from V and 1 base from J, leaving 9 bases between the germline ends. The sequencing machine was an Illumina HiSeq 1500. The public reads were reprocessed in TCRdb via fastp at Q25 and MiXCR, keeping in-frame beta chains. All rows with the same CDR3 protein become a single entry with the most common DNA and genes. This sample gives just under 500,000 distinct CDR3 sequences in total; roughly a third of them show up just once. The ten largest make up roughly 15% of the sample. Results and caveats for the whole study, not just this receptor: The ex vivo response was dominated by HLA-C-restricted CMV-specific TCR beta clonotypes, and the single most frequent clonotype in two of eight donors was supplied by these HLA-C-restricted clonotypes. In both this cohort and an independent roughly 400-donor cohort, the cumulative frequency of public TCR beta family members distinguished carriers of CMV infection plus the relevant HLA type.

The chain was built from TRBV4-1 and TRBJ2-5; a confident D gene designation cannot be given. This receptor was taken from a human donor in good health (CMV status not recorded). Some clones in this sample may be carry-over from other donors' samples. The starting material was cultured PBMCs, obtained from culture after CMV antigen stimulation. The CDR3 here reads CASSQDLGSQETQYF. DNA sequence: TGCGCCAGCAGCCAAGATCTGGGCAGCCAAGAGACCCAGTACTTC.